A single sample is the source of the 16 T cell receptor beta chains below, sequenced in a study of early T cells in non-severe SARS-CoV-2 infection. TCRdb fed the 5' RACE reads into MiXCR, producing one record per CDR3 protein. The sample holds around 80,000 distinct CDR3 sequences, around 15% seen once. The source material was whole blood. These receptor sequences come from an adult who was a healthcare worker with PCR-confirmed SARS-CoV-2 infection or an uninfected control (not recorded which).

In its sample, this clonotype was seen a few times. V and J are TRBV15 and TRBJ1-2, with 9 bases that match TRBD1. Germline lookup yields CDR1 LNHNV and CDR2 YYDKDF (reference sequence). CDR3 length: 15 amino acids. Unmatched junction bases numbered 5, after V lost 0 bases and J lost 6 bases. In nucleotides, the CDR3 is TGTGCCACCAGCAGAGATTTCGACAGGGGGAATGGCTACACCTTC. Amino acid sequence: CATSRDFDRGNGYTF.

This clonotype was recorded many times. The chain joins TRBV11-2 to TRBJ2-1; a possible D gene is TRBD1 (6 bases). The V and J ends lost 5 bases and 0 bases respectively, with 17 bases between them. The germline gives CDR1 SGHAT, CDR2 FQNNGV. The CDR3 sequence is 17 residues long. This CDR3 reads CASSVTGTSSSYNEQFF. In DNA form, the CDR3 reads TGTGCCAGCAGCGTGACCGGGACATCCAGCTCCTACAATGAGCAGTTCTTC.

This clonotype was counted between two and nine times. The CDR3 DNA reads TGTGCCAGCAAATGGGCCCGGACAGGGACCGAGCAGTACTTC. Translation gives CASKWARTGTEQYF. The chain recombines TRBV12-3 or TRBV12-4 with TRBJ2-7, with 8 bases fitting TRBD1. This CDR3 has 14 residues. V shed 7 bases, J shed 6 bases, and the junction held 11 bases outside the gene matches.

The V call is TRBV9, the J call TRBJ1-1, with unresolved D. The CDR3 contains 14 residues. The ends were cut back, 0 bases at V and 4 bases at J, with 10 bases in the middle. Germline CDR1 SGDLS, CDR2 YYNGEE. The CDR3, as DNA: TGTGCCAGCAGCGTAGTGGCCTCTTCCACTGAAGCTTTCTTT. Protein: CASSVVASSTEAFF.

The chain is built from TRBV5-1 and TRBJ2-5, with D possibly TRBD2 on 6 matching bases. Looked up from germline, CDR1 is SGHRS and CDR2 is YFSETQ. The CDR3 has 12 residues. The ends were cut back, 4 bases at V and 4 bases at J, with 8 bases in the middle. The CDR3 loop reads CASSTGGETQYF. In DNA, the CDR3 is TGCGCCAGCAGCACCGGGGGAGAGACCCAGTACTTC. The whole variable domain, remainder taken from reference TRBV5-1 and TRBJ2-5, is KAGVTQTPRYLIKTRGQQVTLSCSPISGHRSVSWYQQTPGQGLQFLFEYFSETQRNKGNFPGRFSGRQFSNSRSEMNVSTLELGDSALYLCASSTGGETQYFGPGTRLLVL.

V and J are TRBV3-1 and TRBJ1-3; D is unresolved. The V end was cut by 4 bases, the J end by 0 bases, with 10 bases between. Germline V gene sequence: CDR1 LGHDT, CDR2 YNNKEL (reference sequence). The CDR3 is 15 amino acids. CDR3 protein: CASSPRTDSGNTIYF. CDR3 nucleotide sequence: TGTGCCAGCAGCCCCAGGACGGACTCTGGAAACACCATATATTTT.

This clonotype has a count of ten or more. V usage is TRBV20-1 and J usage is TRBJ2-1; 7 nucleotides align to TRBD2. V lost 3 bases and J lost 3; bases outside the gene matches: 2. The CDR3 has 13 amino acids. The V gene's germline CDR1 is DFQATT and CDR2 SNEGSKA (reference sequence). The CDR3 region is CSASGGGYNEQFF. In nucleotides, the CDR3 is TGCAGTGCTAGTGGCGGGGGCTACAATGAGCAGTTCTTC.

This clonotype was recorded at least ten times. The rearrangement links TRBV29-1 to TRBJ2-5; 9 bases are a match to TRBD2. This CDR3 region has 14 residues. CDR1 and CDR2 (germline): SQVTM, ANQGSEA. Germline trimming cut 5 bases from V and 2 bases from J; bases unmatched to any gene: 6. CDR3 residues: CSVRPRGGQETQYF. The CDR3 DNA sequence: TGCAGCGTTCGTCCGCGGGGGGGTCAAGAGACCCAGTACTTC.

This clonotype was detected many times. This chain joins TRBV7-9 and TRBJ1-1, with D possibly being TRBD1 (6 bases). V lost 8 bases to trimming and J lost 4 bases, with 14 bases between them. Per the germline V gene, CDR1 is SEHNR and CDR2 is FQNEAQ (reference sequence). CDR3 length: 13 amino acids. In DNA form, the CDR3 reads TGTGCCAGCGCACTAGCGGGGGCCACTGAAGCTTTCTTT. Amino acids: CASALAGATEAFF.

This clonotype was detected many times. The chain has TRBV27 and TRBJ1-6; 9 bases map to TRBD1. CDR1 is MNHEY, CDR2 SMNVEV, per germline (reference sequence). Trimming cost V 4 bases and J 8 bases; bases outside gene matches: 9. This CDR3 has 16 amino acids. CDR3 loop: CASSSYRDRVYSPLHF. CDR3 nucleotide sequence: TGTGCCAGCAGTTCTTACCGGGACAGGGTTTATTCACCCCTCCACTTT.

This clonotype was seen a handful of times. At one end the junction does not follow the germline gene, possibly because of a read error. The rearrangement links TRBV12-5 to TRBJ1-1; D is perhaps TRBD1 (6 bases). From germline, CDR1 is LGHNT and CDR2 FRNRAP. The CDR3 is made up of 14 amino acids. The CDR3 region has the DNA TGTGCTAGTGGTTTGGACAGGGTGAACACTGAAGCCTTCTTT. This encodes CASGLDRVNTEAFF.

Many counts were recorded for this clonotype. The CDR3 DNA sequence: TGCAGTGCCCCTCCGTTGAGCGGGCCCTCCTACGAGCAGTACTTC. Translated: CSAPPLSGPSYEQYF. The chain recombines TRBV20-1 with TRBJ2-7, with D possibly matching TRBD2 (6 bases). The CDR3 spans 15 residues. Trimming cost V 6 bases and J 0 bases, with 18 bases left between them. CDR1 is DFQATT and CDR2 is SNEGSKA in the germline V gene (reference sequence).

This clonotype was seen ten or more times. This chain links TRBV7-2 with TRBJ1-5; 7 bases are a match to TRBD1. The length of the CDR3 is 15 residues. Germline V CDR1 and CDR2: SGHTA, FQGNSA. After removal of 3 bases from V and 4 bases from J, the junction contained 6 bases not matched to a gene. CDR3 nucleotides: TGTGCCAGCAGCTTCCAGACAGGGCCAAATCAGCCCCAGCATTTT. Translating it yields CASSFQTGPNQPQHF.

This clonotype was observed a few times. V and J are TRBV7-2 and TRBJ2-7, with 7 bases aligning to TRBD2. Trimming removed 4 bases from V and 6 bases from J; junction bases left unmatched: 21. Germline lookup yields CDR1 SGHTA and CDR2 FQGNSA. This CDR3 has 18 amino acids. The CDR3 loop is CASSSRASGAFGSTEQYF. The CDR3 DNA sequence: TGTGCCAGCAGCTCAAGGGCCAGCGGGGCGTTTGGTAGTACCGAGCAGTACTTC. Combining the CDR3 with reference TRBV7-2 and TRBJ2-7 gives the whole variable domain GAGVSQSPSNKVTEKGKDVELRCDPISGHTALYWYRQSLGQGLEFLIYFQGNSAPDKSGLPSDRFSAERTGGSVSTLTIQRTQQEDSAVYLCASSSRASGAFGSTEQYFGPGTRLTVT.

A few counts support this clonotype. In DNA, the CDR3 is TGTGCCAGCAGCTTGGTCGACAGGGGAGTTATCGAGCAGTACTTC. Protein product: CASSLVDRGVIEQYF. The chain is built from TRBV7-9 and TRBJ2-7; 8 bases agree with TRBD1. Germline V gene sequence: CDR1 SEHNR, CDR2 FQNEAQ (reference sequence). V was clipped by 3 bases and J by 6 bases; unmatched bases: 10. CDR3 length: 15 amino acids.

This clonotype was seen at least ten times. The rearrangement joins TRBV20-1 to TRBJ1-1, with 8 bases matching TRBD1. The CDR3 is made up of 15 amino acids. Germline V lookup: CDR1 DFQATT, CDR2 SNEGSKA (reference sequence). Losses at the gene ends were 1 base for V and 1 base for J; bases not matched to a gene: 5. CDR3 bases: TGCAGTGCTAGAGCCAGACAGGGGACGAACACTGAAGCTTTCTTT. It is translated as CSARARQGTNTEAFF.